This T cell receptor beta chain was identified during a study of T cell repertoires in aging, cancer and after chemotherapy. This clonotype was counted between two and nine times. The CDR3 has 14 residues. Germline V gene sequence: CDR1 MNHEY, CDR2 SVGAGI. J lost 3 bases, V lost 2 bases, and 2 bases had no gene match. TRB rearrangements spanning V, D and J were amplified using mixed TRB-A/B primers. Using its own MiXCR run on the multiplex PCR reads, TCRdb lists one record per CDR3 protein. The table has around 13,000 distinct CDR3 sequences, roughly 35% seen once. TCR beta rearrangements were amplified from peripheral blood genomic DNA.

This sequence was found in a human donor in good health. The donor label of this sample is uncertain. The material sequenced was blood. V gene TRBV6-5 combines with J gene TRBJ2-5; 8 bases map to TRBD1. The CDR3 is CASSYGDRKETQYF. CDR3 nucleotide sequence: TGTGCCAGCAGTTACGGGGACAGGAAAGAGACCCAGTACTTC.